This paragraph reports one T cell receptor beta chain. The antigen this receptor binds is unknown. The input lacks base qualities; no much larger clone sits a single base away. Sequencing took place on an Illumina MiSeq. The public reads were reanalyzed by TCRdb: fastp trimming at Q25, MiXCR alignment, in-frame beta chains only. Entries are consolidated by CDR3 protein sequence, retaining the most common genes and DNA. This sample is represented by 25,000 or so distinct CDR3 sequences; just under 75% of them were singletons. Jointly, the top ten make up roughly 14% of the sample. According to the germline V gene, CDR1 reads SGDLS and CDR2 reads YYNGEE. Its CDR3 holds 12 amino acids, cysteine through phenylalanine. Kept here is only the CDR3 DNA, which spans 36 bases and is read in frame from base 1. V is shortened by 7 bases, J by 5 bases, and the region joining them spans 12 bases. The source of the sample is a study of type 1 regulatory T cells (dated by TCRdb to about 2021). In the study overall: The study characterized an in vitro protocol that generated a Tr1-enriched, alloantigen-specific CD4 T cell product named T-allo10. T-allo10 was under clinical evaluation in patients with hematological malignancies receiving allogeneic hematopoietic stem cell transplantation.

Donor-derived T-allo10 cells were described as specific for host alloantigens, anergic, and capable of alloantigen-specific suppression. This TCR derives from a human donor in good health. The chain uses TRBV9 and TRBJ1-2; the D gene is possibly TRBD1, with 5 bases matching. The source material was cultured T cells, either the whole culture or a sorted T cell fraction (not recorded which). This sample's cell subset or site label indicates: Tr1-enriched cell product generated in vitro against host alloantigens. The CDR3 has the sequence CASGAGRYGYTF. The DNA sequence follows: TGTGCCAGCGGGGCGGGTAGATATGGCTACACCTTC. With the portions outside the CDR3 filled from the reference TRBV9 and TRBJ1-2 genes, the complete variable region becomes DSGVTQTPKHLITATGQRVTLRCSPRSGDLSVYWYQQSLDQGLQFLIQYYNGEERAKGNILERFSAQQFPDLHSELNLSSLELGDSALYFCASGAGRYGYTFGSGTRLTVV.